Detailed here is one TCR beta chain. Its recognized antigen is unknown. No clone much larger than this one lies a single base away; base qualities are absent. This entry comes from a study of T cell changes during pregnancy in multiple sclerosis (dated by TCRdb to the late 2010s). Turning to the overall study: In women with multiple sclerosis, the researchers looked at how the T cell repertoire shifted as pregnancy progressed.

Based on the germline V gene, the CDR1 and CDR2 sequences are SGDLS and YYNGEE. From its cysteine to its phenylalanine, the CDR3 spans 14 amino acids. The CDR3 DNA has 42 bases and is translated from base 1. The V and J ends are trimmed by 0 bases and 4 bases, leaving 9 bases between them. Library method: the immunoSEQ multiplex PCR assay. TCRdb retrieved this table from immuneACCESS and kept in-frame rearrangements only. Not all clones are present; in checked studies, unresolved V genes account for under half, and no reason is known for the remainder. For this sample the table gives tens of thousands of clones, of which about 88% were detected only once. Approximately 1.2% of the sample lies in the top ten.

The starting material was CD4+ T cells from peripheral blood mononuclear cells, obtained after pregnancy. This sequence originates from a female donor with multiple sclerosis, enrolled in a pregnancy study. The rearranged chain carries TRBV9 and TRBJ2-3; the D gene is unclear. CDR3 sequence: CASSVAPSADTQYF. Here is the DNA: TGTGCCAGCAGCGTAGCCCCTAGTGCAGATACGCAGTATTTT.